Each of the 22 T cell receptor beta chains below was sequenced from the same sample in a study of blood T cell repertoires in COVID-19. The protocol was immunoSEQ multiplex PCR, while the TCRdb copy is restricted to in-frame clones and leaves out a portion. The sample lists some 27,000 clones; around 88% were seen once. Sequencing was performed on peripheral blood. Receptors were obtained from a human donor in a cohort sampled during active COVID-19.

As DNA, the CDR3 is TGCGCCAGCAGCCAAGAGGCTCTGGGTAGGCGGGCAGATACGCAGTATTTT. Amino acid sequence: CASSQEALGRRADTQYF. The V and J genes are TRBV4-1 and TRBJ2-3; a weak D match, TRBD2 (5 bases). Trimming took 0 bases from V and 4 from J, leaving 17 bases between them. This CDR3 comprises 17 residues. Germline V gene lookup returns CDR1 MGHRA and CDR2 YSYEKL.

This chain connects TRBV6-2 or TRBV6-3 to TRBJ2-7; 9 bases fit TRBD2. This CDR3 spans 14 amino acids. Trimming at V came to 4 bases and at J to 6 bases, leaving 7 bases not matched to a gene. The germline CDR1 and CDR2 sequences are MNHEY and SVGEGT. CDR3 protein: CASSLSGLASEQYF. The CDR3 coding sequence is TGTGCCAGCAGTTTATCGGGACTAGCTTCCGAGCAGTACTTC.

This clone has just one count. The chain employs TRBV4-3 and TRBJ1-6; maybe TRBD1 (6 bases). This CDR3 contains 15 residues. In germline, CDR1 is LGHNA, CDR2 YSLEER. V gave up 0 bases and J gave up 5 bases, with 8 bases separating them. The CDR3 DNA sequence: TGCGCCAGCAGCCAAGATAGGGGGAATAATTCACCCCTCCACTTT. Its translation is CASSQDRGNNSPLHF.

J is TRBJ2-7 and V is TRBV12-3 or TRBV12-4, with 9 bases matching TRBD1. This CDR3 comprises 13 residues. Trimming removed 8 bases from V and 4 bases from J; junction bases left unmatched: 6. CDR3 in amino acids: CASGQGSDYEQYF. For the CDR3, the DNA is TGTGCCAGCGGACAGGGGTCGGATTACGAGCAGTACTTC.

The chain recombines TRBV7-9 with TRBJ1-4; 9 nucleotides agree with TRBD1. Germline V gives CDR1 SEHNR, CDR2 FQNEAQ (reference sequence). V lost 5 bases to trimming and J lost 4 bases; unmatched junction nucleotides: 11. The CDR3 extends over 17 amino acids. The CDR3 protein is CASSPGQGTTLNEKLFF. The CDR3 DNA is TGTGCCAGCAGCCCAGGACAGGGGACAACCCTTAATGAAAAACTGTTTTTT.

The chain joins TRBV11-3 to TRBJ2-3; no clear D. The CDR3 extends over 14 amino acids. Germline V CDR1 and CDR2: SGHNT, YENEEA. Trimming removed 3 bases from V and 5 bases from J, with 12 bases in between. This CDR3 is CASSLASVGDTQYF. DNA for the CDR3: TGTGCCAGCAGCTTGGCCAGTGTTGGAGATACGCAGTATTTT.

A single count supports this clone. The genes are TRBV6-5 and TRBJ2-2; tentative D call: TRBD2 (6 bases). CDR3 length: 14 amino acids. Germline CDR1 reads MNHEY; CDR2 reads SVGAGI. The V end was cut by 6 bases, the J end by 0 bases, with 8 bases between. In DNA form, the CDR3 reads TGTGCCAGCAGCTTAGCGGCGAACACCGGGGAGCTGTTTTTT. It yields the protein CASSLAANTGELFF.

This clone was found once. The chain has TRBV5-1 and TRBJ2-2; 9 nucleotides match TRBD2. The junction had 12 bases not matched to a gene; V was cut back by 2 bases and J by 4 bases. Germline CDR1 reads SGHRS; CDR2 reads YFSETQ. This CDR3 is built from 18 residues. The CDR3 loop is CASSFKGAGGPFTGELFF. DNA for the CDR3: TGCGCCAGCAGCTTCAAAGGCGCGGGAGGGCCTTTCACCGGGGAGCTGTTTTTT.

DNA of the CDR3: TGTGCCAGCAGCCAAGATAACTCCCCGGGGTCACCCCTCCACTTT. Residues: CASSQDNSPGSPLHF. The chain couples TRBV4-2 to TRBJ1-6; no definite D call. Germline-derived CDR1 and CDR2 are LGHNA and YNFKEQ. Trimming stripped 0 bases from V and 10 bases from J, with 13 bases between. There are 15 residues in the CDR3.

This chain links TRBV21-1 with TRBJ1-5. TRBV21-1 is marked as a pseudogene. CDR3 length: 15 residues. The CDR3 loop reads CASSSPGRGDQPQHF. CDR3 coding DNA: TGTGCCAGCAGCTCCCCCGGACGGGGGGATCAGCCCCAGCATTTT.

The chain uses TRBV9 and TRBJ2-1; maybe TRBD2 (6 bases). The CDR3 runs 15 residues. From germline, CDR1 is SGDLS and CDR2 YYNGEE. V lost 0 bases and J lost 1, with 8 bases in between. The CDR3 protein is CASSVAAGSYNEQFF. CDR3 DNA: TGTGCCAGCAGCGTAGCCGCGGGGTCCTACAATGAGCAGTTCTTC.

The J gene is TRBJ2-1, the V gene TRBV7-9; a possible D gene is TRBD2 (6 bases). The V end lost 9 bases, the J end lost 1 base, and 13 bases lay between the germline ends. Germline V gene sequence: CDR1 SEHNR, CDR2 FQNEAQ (reference sequence). The CDR3 loop spans 14 amino acids. CDR3 sequence: CASRTAGSYNEQFF. CDR3 DNA sequence: TGTGCCAGTCGGACGGCGGGATCCTACAATGAGCAGTTCTTC.

This chain joins TRBV13 and TRBJ1-1; no definite D call. The CDR3 is 14 amino acids. CDR1 and CDR2 from the germline V gene are PRHDT and FYEKMQ (reference sequence). With 8 bases removed from V and 1 base from J, the gap between germline ends came to 14 bases. CDR3 nucleotides: TGTGCCAGCGTGCGGAAAGGAGGGAACACTGAAGCTTTCTTT. It translates to CASVRKGGNTEAFF. Variable domain in full (rest from reference TRBV13 and TRBJ1-1): AAGVIQSPRHLIKEKRETATLKCYPIPRHDTVYWYQQGPGQDPQFLISFYEKMQSDKGSIPDRFSAQQFSDYHSELNMSSLELGDSALYFCASVRKGGNTEAFFGQGTRLTVV.

The chain couples TRBV9 to TRBJ1-3; D is unresolved. V was shortened by 3 bases and J by 4 bases, with 11 bases between the two germline ends. Germline lookup yields CDR1 SGDLS and CDR2 YYNGEE. This CDR3 spans 14 amino acids. CDR3 DNA: TGTGCCAGCAGCGCCCAGGTGGGCGGAAACACCATATATTTT. Its protein product is CASSAQVGGNTIYF.

The gene calls are TRBV4-3 and TRBJ2-3, with TRBD2 identical over 8 bases. This CDR3 is 20 amino acids long. The V segment lost 1 base and the J segment 3 bases; nucleotides outside the gene matches: 18. From germline, CDR1 is LGHNA and CDR2 YSLEER. The CDR3: CASSQVLNVAGSLRTDTQYF. In DNA, the CDR3 is TGCGCCAGCAGCCAAGTCTTGAATGTAGCGGGAAGTTTAAGGACAGATACGCAGTATTTT.

The chain links TRBV18 to TRBJ2-5; D perhaps matches TRBD1 (6 bases). Trimming shortened V by 6 bases and J by 5 bases, and 25 bases separated the two germline ends. CDR3 length: 17 amino acids. Germline V lookup: CDR1 KGHSH, CDR2 LQKENI. As DNA, the CDR3 is TGTGCCAGCTCTTCATCCGCCCTGCAGGGGAGCGAGGAGACCCAGTACTTC. Protein: CASSSSALQGSEETQYF.

V is TRBV21-1 and J is TRBJ1-2; the listed D gene, TRBD1, was not tested against the DNA. TRBV21-1 is a documented pseudogene. The CDR3 runs 16 residues. CDR3 in amino acids: CASTSEQGAPNYGYTF. The CDR3 nucleotides are TGTGCCAGCACCTCGGAACAGGGGGCGCCGAACTATGGCTACACCTTC.

The chain combines TRBV5-4 with TRBJ1-3; TRBD1 matches at 7 bases. With 4 bases clipped from V and 2 bases from J, the junction kept 6 bases outside the gene matches. Germline CDR1 and CDR2: SGHNT and YYREEE (reference sequence). This CDR3 has 15 amino acids. CDR3 bases: TGTGCCAGCAGCACTGACAGGGCAACTGGAAACACCATATATTTT. Translating it yields CASSTDRATGNTIYF.

The V and J genes are TRBV19 and TRBJ1-2; D might be TRBD1 (5 bases). CDR3 length: 13 amino acids. Germline CDR1 is LNHDA and CDR2 is SQIVND (reference sequence). The V and J ends lost 3 bases and 5 bases respectively, with 10 bases between them. CDR3 residues: CASSMSGEYGYTF. The CDR3 bases are TGTGCCAGTAGTATGTCGGGGGAATATGGCTACACCTTC.

This chain links TRBV7-9 with TRBJ2-2; TRBD2 might be the D (5 bases). The CDR3 totals 15 residues. The V gene's germline CDR1 is SEHNR and CDR2 FQNEAQ (reference sequence). Trimming pared 1 base from V and 6 bases from J, leaving 12 bases between. CDR3 sequence reads: CASSLEGSGSGELFF. The CDR3 DNA sequence: TGTGCCAGCAGCTTAGAAGGCTCGGGGTCCGGGGAGCTGTTTTTT.

CDR3 region: CASSLGQGRGAQYF. The DNA of the CDR3 is TGTGCCAGCAGCCTGGGACAGGGACGAGGGGCGCAGTATTTT. This chain connects TRBV5-4 to TRBJ2-3; 9 positions match TRBD1. This CDR3 is built from 14 residues. V gave up 4 bases and J gave up 10 bases; unmatched junction bases: 10. Germline CDR1 SGHNT, CDR2 YYREEE (reference sequence).

V is TRBV5-1 and J is TRBJ1-4; D possibly corresponds to TRBD1 (5 bases). Trimming cost V 4 bases and J 6 bases, with 19 bases left between them. Germline V gene lookup returns CDR1 SGHRS and CDR2 YFSETQ. The CDR3 length is 16 residues. Written as DNA, the CDR3 is TGCGCCAGCAGCCCCTCCTTTCAGGGTAGAGATGAAAAACTGTTTTTT. Its translation is CASSPSFQGRDEKLFF.